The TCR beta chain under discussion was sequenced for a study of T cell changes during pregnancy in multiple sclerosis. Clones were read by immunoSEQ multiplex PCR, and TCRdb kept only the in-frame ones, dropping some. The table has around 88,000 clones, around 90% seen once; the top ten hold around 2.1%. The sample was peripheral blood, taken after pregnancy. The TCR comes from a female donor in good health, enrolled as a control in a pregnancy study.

This CDR3 reads CSASTGSSAFF. CDR3 bases: TGCAGTGCATCTACAGGGAGTTCTGCTTTCTTT. The gene calls are TRBV20-1 and TRBJ1-1; possibly TRBD1 for D (6 bases). CDR1 and CDR2 from the germline V gene are DFQATT and SNEGSKA (reference sequence). Trimming cost V 6 bases and J 11 bases, with 16 bases left between them. The CDR3 runs to 11 residues.